One sample yielded the 11 T cell receptor beta chains listed below, sequenced in a study of OX40 agonist ivuxolimab in advanced cancers. Method: immunoSEQ multiplex PCR; TCRdb's copy keeps in-frame clones and lacks some. The sample shows 75,000 to 90,000 clones, roughly 92% of them seen only once. Sequenced here: CD4+ or CD8+ T cells sorted from blood, sampled in a trial of the OX40 agonist ivuxolimab. Receptors originate from an adult with an advanced solid tumor such as melanoma, head and neck, liver or kidney cancer.

The rearrangement links TRBV30 to TRBJ1-6; D might be TRBD1 (5 bases). The CDR3 contains 12 residues. V lost 5 bases to trimming and J lost 13 bases, with 15 bases between them. Germline assignment: CDR1 GTSNPN and CDR2 SVGIG (reference sequence). CDR3 DNA: TGTGCCTGGGGGCCGGGGGGTTTTCCCCTCCACTTT. Protein product: CAWGPGGFPLHF.

This clone has only a few counts. The chain joins TRBV4-2 to TRBJ1-2, with TRBD1 as a possible D gene (5 bases). Between the trimmed V and J ends, which lost 0 bases and 8 bases, there was a span of 10 bases. This CDR3 spans 13 amino acids. Germline V lookup: CDR1 LGHNA, CDR2 YNFKEQ. The CDR3 reads CASSQDAGRGYTF. CDR3 coding DNA: TGTGCCAGCAGCCAAGATGCAGGGCGGGGCTACACCTTC.

Only one count was recorded for this clone. This chain links TRBV10-3 with TRBJ2-7, with 11 bases that match TRBD1. The ends lost 4 bases at V and 5 bases at J; junction bases unmatched: 13. Germline CDR1 reads ENHRY; CDR2 reads SYGVKD. CDR3 length: 17 amino acids. Written as DNA, the CDR3 is TGTGCCATCAGTGCTATGATAGGTAGGACAGGGGGCAACGAGCAGTACTTC. This codes for CAISAMIGRTGGNEQYF.

CDR3: CAISKHGPTALGYTF. The DNA of the CDR3 is TGTGCCATATCTAAGCACGGCCCCACAGCGCTTGGCTACACCTTC. The V and J genes are TRBV28 and TRBJ1-2; D gene uncertain. Trimming removed 10 bases at V and 7 bases at J, with 25 bases between. This CDR3 has 15 residues. The V gene's germline CDR1 is MDHEN and CDR2 SYDVKM.

The CDR3 DNA sequence: TGTGCCAGTAGTCAGATCCAGAACACCGGGGAGCTGTTTTTT. The encoded protein is CASSQIQNTGELFF. The gene calls are TRBV19 and TRBJ2-2; no clear D gene. The V end was cut by 5 bases, the J end by 1 base, with 8 bases between. CDR1 and CDR2 (germline): LNHDA, SQIVND (reference sequence). The CDR3 runs 14 residues.

The V gene is TRBV10-3, the J gene TRBJ2-7; the D is unclear. V lost 3 bases to trimming and J lost 6 bases, with 18 bases between them. The germline CDR1 and CDR2 sequences are ENHRY and SYGVKD. This CDR3 has 15 amino acids. CDR3 DNA sequence: TGTGCCATCAGTGATAAGGGATGGGCGTCGGGCGAGCAGTACTTC. Translating gives CAISDKGWASGEQYF.

This clone was seen a handful of times. This chain joins TRBV6-1 and TRBJ1-1; no definite D call. There are 14 residues in the CDR3. Trimming left V 1 base short and J 10 bases short, with 16 bases between. In germline, CDR1 is MNHNS, CDR2 SASEGT. CDR3: CASSEGGMILRAFF. DNA of the CDR3: TGTGCCAGCAGTGAAGGAGGGATGATTTTGAGAGCTTTCTTT.

The chain links TRBV2 to TRBJ2-1; TRBD2 is a possible D gene (5 bases). CDR1 SNHLY and CDR2 FYNNEI come from the germline V gene. V gave up 2 bases and J gave up 5 bases, with 7 bases separating them. CDR3 length: 13 amino acids. For the CDR3, the DNA is TGTGCCAGCAGTGAAACCGGGGACAATGAGCAGTTCTTC. Translation gives CASSETGDNEQFF.

CDR3 nucleotides: TGTGCCAGCAGTTACGACCCAGCGGCTAGCTCCTACGAGCAGTACTTC. Its protein product is CASSYDPAASSYEQYF. The gene calls are TRBV6-5 and TRBJ2-7; perhaps TRBD2 as D (5 bases). Trimming stripped 2 bases from V and 0 bases from J, with 14 bases between. The CDR3 is 16 amino acids. Germline CDR1 reads MNHEY; CDR2 reads SVGAGI.

This clone is labeled as medium-sized. The genes are TRBV25-1 and TRBJ2-7; a possible D gene is TRBD2 (5 bases). Germline V gene sequence: CDR1 MGHDK, CDR2 SYGVNS. V shed 0 bases and J shed 5 bases, with 8 bases lying between them. The CDR3 covers 13 residues. The CDR3 loop reads CASSEYLRDEQYF. In DNA, the CDR3 is TGTGCCAGCAGTGAATACCTGCGGGACGAGCAGTACTTC.

This clone was observed once. The rearrangement links TRBV27 to TRBJ2-2, with D uncertain. The CDR3 has 13 residues. The germline V gene encodes CDR1 MNHEY and CDR2 SMNVEV (reference sequence). V was cut by 3 bases and J by 7 bases, with 9 bases left in between. The CDR3 region is CASSFDQYGELFF. DNA of the CDR3: TGTGCCAGCAGTTTCGACCAATACGGGGAGCTGTTTTTT.